Listed here are 27 T cell receptor beta chains from one sample, sequenced in a study of blood T cell repertoires in COVID-19. Profiling relied on immunoSEQ multiplex PCR, and the TCRdb table lists in-frame clones only, not all of them. Here the sample spans around 200,000 clones, over 80% being singletons. Sequences were obtained from peripheral blood. The receptors were sampled from a woman in her 30s with COVID-19, enrolled during active disease.

J is TRBJ2-1 and V is TRBV25-1, with D possibly matching TRBD1 (6 bases). The CDR3 runs 13 residues. The germline V gene has CDR1 MGHDK and CDR2 SYGVNS. V was clipped by 6 bases and J by 11 bases, with 17 bases between them. As DNA, the CDR3 is TGTGCCAGCAGCCCTTCAGGGGTTAGTAAGCAGTTCTTC. It is translated as CASSPSGVSKQFF.

The rearrangement joins TRBV5-1 to TRBJ2-5; 8 bases are shared with TRBD2. The V segment lost 4 bases and the J segment 4 bases; nucleotides outside the gene matches: 6. The germline gives CDR1 SGHRS, CDR2 YFSETQ. This CDR3 comprises 14 residues. Here the CDR3 DNA reads TGCGCCAGCAGCGACGGGAGCGGGGGAGAGACCCAGTACTTC. It specifies CASSDGSGGETQYF.

This clone was found once. The rearrangement uses TRBV11-3 and TRBJ2-7, with TRBD1 identical over 10 bases. Trimming at V came to 5 bases and at J to 5 bases, leaving 6 bases not matched to a gene. Germline assignment: CDR1 SGHNT and CDR2 YENEEA. CDR3 length equals 14 residues. The CDR3 spells CASSATGGKDEQYF. The CDR3 nucleotides read TGTGCCAGCAGCGCGACAGGGGGCAAGGACGAGCAGTACTTC.

V usage is TRBV18 and J usage is TRBJ1-1; D not certain. Germline V gene data show CDR1 as KGHSH and CDR2 as LQKENI. The CDR3 spans 14 residues. V was pared by 2 bases and J by 10 bases, with 17 bases between. DNA of the CDR3: TGTGCCAGCTCACCAAAGGCTCCAGCGTACGGAGCTTTCTTT. Its translation: CASSPKAPAYGAFF. Full variable domain (outside the CDR3, taken from reference TRBV18 and TRBJ1-1): NAGVMQNPRHLVRRRGQEARLRCSPMKGHSHVYWYRQLPEEGLKFMVYLQKENIIDESGMPKERFSAEFPKEGPSILRIQQVVRGDSAAYFCASSPKAPAYGAFFGQGTRLTVV.

The chain has TRBV5-5 and TRBJ1-1, with TRBD1 matching over 9 bases. The CDR3 has 16 residues. Per germline, CDR1 SGHKS and CDR2 YYEKEE (reference sequence). V trimming: 0 bases; J trimming: 3 bases; junction bases outside the gene matches: 6. CDR3 DNA sequence: TGTGCCAGCAGCTTGGAACAGGGGGCATTCTACACTGAAGCTTTCTTT. Protein sequence: CASSLEQGAFYTEAFF.

This clone was detected a few times. V is TRBV4-3 and J is TRBJ2-1; 13 nucleotides match TRBD2. Germline lookup yields CDR1 LGHNA and CDR2 YSLEER. This CDR3 region has 14 residues. V shed 1 base and J 12 bases; nucleotides not matched to a gene: 3. The CDR3 protein is CASSQGLAGGGQFF. CDR3 coding DNA: TGCGCCAGCAGCCAAGGACTAGCGGGAGGAGGGCAGTTCTTC.

The rearrangement uses TRBV4-1 and TRBJ2-1; 8 bases are shared with TRBD2. The V segment lost 3 bases and the J segment 2 bases; nucleotides outside the gene matches: 9. The CDR3 covers 17 residues. In germline, CDR1 is MGHRA, CDR2 YSYEKL. CDR3: CASSHTSGNGPYNEQFF. The CDR3 nucleotides read TGCGCCAGCAGCCATACTAGCGGAAATGGCCCCTACAATGAGCAGTTCTTC.

The V call is TRBV3-1 (or the pseudogene TRBV3-2), the J call TRBJ1-1; D might be TRBD1 (5 bases). This CDR3 is 16 amino acids long. CDR1 LGHDT and CDR2 YNNKEL come from the germline V gene (reference sequence). With 4 bases removed from V and 1 base from J, the gap between germline ends came to 16 bases. The CDR3 DNA is TGTGCCAGCAGCCGTAGGGGTGCGGGATCGAACACTGAAGCTTTCTTT. Encoded protein: CASSRRGAGSNTEAFF.

This clone was recorded only once. The chain recombines TRBV5-1 with TRBJ2-2; 10 nucleotides line up with TRBD2. The CDR3 consists of 14 residues. CDR1 and CDR2 (germline): SGHRS, YFSETQ. The J segment lost 3 bases and the V segment lost 9 bases, leaving 5 bases of the junction unmatched. CDR3 sequence (DNA): TGCGCCACCTCCCTAGCGGGAGACACCGGGGAGCTGTTTTTT. This sequence encodes CATSLAGDTGELFF.

In its sample, this clone was seen once. The chain uses TRBV15 and TRBJ1-5; D perhaps matches TRBD1 (5 bases). The CDR3 sequence is 16 residues long. The V and J ends lost 0 bases and 4 bases respectively, with 13 bases between them. The V gene's germline CDR1 is LNHNV and CDR2 YYDKDF (reference sequence). CDR3 bases: TGTGCCACCAGCAGAGACCGGGCAGGGAAGAATCAGCCCCAGCATTTT. This translates into CATSRDRAGKNQPQHF.

This chain links TRBV5-4 with TRBJ1-4, with D unresolved. Per germline, CDR1 SGHNT and CDR2 YYREEE (reference sequence). V dropped 0 bases and J dropped 8 bases, with 11 bases sitting between them. CDR3 length: 14 residues. The CDR3 nucleotides read TGTGCCAGCAGCTTGGCCGGCCAGGCCGAAAAACTGTTTTTT. It yields the protein CASSLAGQAEKLFF. Full variable domain (outside the CDR3, taken from reference TRBV5-4 and TRBJ1-4): ETGVTQSPTHLIKTRGQQVTLRCSSQSGHNTVSWYQQALGQGPQFIFQYYREEENGRGNFPPRFSGLQFPNYSSELNVNALELDDSALYLCASSLAGQAEKLFFGSGTQLSVL.

This clone showed up just a few times. V and J are TRBV6-2 or TRBV6-3 and TRBJ2-1; 7 bases are shared with TRBD2. CDR3 length equals 15 residues. CDR1 MNHEY and CDR2 SVGEGT come from the germline V gene. V was pared by 5 bases and J by 4 bases, with 8 bases of the junction left unmatched. CDR3 bases: TGTGCCAGCAGTGTGGGACGGGGGGAATACAATGAGCAGTTCTTC. Translation gives CASSVGRGEYNEQFF.

This clone was recorded many times. The chain carries TRBV25-1 and TRBJ1-1; D is uncertain. The germline V gene has CDR1 MGHDK and CDR2 SYGVNS. CDR3 length: 15 residues. The V end lost 5 bases, the J end lost 0 bases, and 13 bases lay between the germline ends. The CDR3 loop reads CASSPARGLNTEAFF. The CDR3 bases are TGTGCCAGCAGTCCCGCTCGGGGATTGAACACTGAAGCTTTCTTT.

This rearrangement joins TRBV2 to TRBJ2-5, with 8 bases fitting TRBD2. Germline CDR1 is SNHLY and CDR2 is FYNNEI. CDR3 length equals 14 residues. V trimming: 6 bases; J trimming: 1 base; junction bases outside the gene matches: 4. CDR3 bases: TGTGCCAGCAGGGTTACTAGCGGCCAAGAGACCCAGTACTTC. It specifies CASRVTSGQETQYF.

This chain uses TRBV27 with TRBJ2-7; the D is unclear. Trimming shortened V by 5 bases and J by 2 bases, and 13 bases separated the two germline ends. The germline V gene encodes CDR1 MNHEY and CDR2 SMNVEV (reference sequence). The CDR3 runs 14 residues. Here the CDR3 DNA reads TGTGCCAGCAGTCCCGGGTCCCAGCCCTACGAGCAGTACTTC. It specifies CASSPGSQPYEQYF.

As to this clone: An end of the junction differs from the germline gene, which may be a read error. The V call is TRBV6-5, the J call TRBJ1-2, with 7 bases lining up with TRBD1. CDR1 and CDR2 from the germline V gene are MNHEY and SVGAGI. The CDR3 consists of 13 residues. The CDR3 region is CASSYLTGLGYTF. DNA of the CDR3: TGTGCCAGCAGCTACTTGACAGGGTTGGGCTACACCTTC.

The V call is TRBV19, the J call TRBJ1-3; 8 bases agree with TRBD1. Germline V gene sequence: CDR1 LNHDA, CDR2 SQIVND (reference sequence). The CDR3 has 14 amino acids. Trimming cost V 5 bases and J 5 bases; bases outside gene matches: 5. DNA of the CDR3: TGTGCCAGTAGTGCGGACAGGGAGAGAAACACCATATATTTT. Encoded protein: CASSADRERNTIYF.

This clone came up a few times. The DNA for the CDR3 is TGTGCCAGCAGCTTGGACAGGGTACTGACTGAAGCTTTCTTT. It yields the protein CASSLDRVLTEAFF. This sequence joins TRBV5-6 and TRBJ1-1, with TRBD1 as a possible D gene (6 bases). The CDR3 contains 14 residues. Germline-derived CDR1 and CDR2 are SGHDT and YYEEEE. Trimming removed 0 bases at V and 5 bases at J, with 11 bases between.

The V gene is TRBV6-6, the J gene TRBJ1-5; D perhaps matches TRBD1 (6 bases). The germline V gene encodes CDR1 MNHNY and CDR2 SVGAGI (reference sequence). V was trimmed by 7 bases and J by 1 base, leaving 8 bases between them. The CDR3 runs 13 residues. CDR3 DNA: TGTGCCAGCACCGGACAGAGCAATCAGCCCCAGCATTTT. Its translation: CASTGQSNQPQHF.

V gene TRBV4-1 combines with J gene TRBJ2-5, with TRBD2 matching 8 bases. The CDR3 is 14 amino acids. Per germline, CDR1 MGHRA and CDR2 YSYEKL. The J segment lost 5 bases and the V segment lost 1 base, leaving 3 bases of the junction unmatched. CDR3 residues: CASSQAGGPETQYF. The CDR3 coding sequence is TGCGCCAGCAGCCAAGCGGGAGGGCCGGAGACCCAGTACTTC.

This clone was counted a few times. This chain uses TRBV6-1 with TRBJ2-3; 9 bases map to TRBD2. This CDR3 spans 17 amino acids. Germline assignment: CDR1 MNHNS and CDR2 SASEGT. V was clipped by 1 base and J by 1 base; unmatched bases: 6. The CDR3 coding sequence is TGTGCCAGCAGTGAAGAGGTCGGCGGGGGGGGCACAGATACGCAGTATTTT. Its protein is CASSEEVGGGGTDTQYF.

This chain joins TRBV9 and TRBJ2-5, with a possible D match to TRBD2 (5 bases). CDR3 length: 15 residues. V lost 0 bases, J lost 2 bases, and 11 bases lay in between. Per germline, CDR1 SGDLS and CDR2 YYNGEE. CDR3 sequence: CASSVGSGYQETQYF. As DNA, the CDR3 is TGTGCCAGCAGCGTAGGGTCGGGATATCAAGAGACCCAGTACTTC.

CDR3 sequence (DNA): TGTGCCAGCTCACTATCTTCCGGGACAGGGGTTACTGAAGCTTTCTTT. It specifies CASSLSSGTGVTEAFF. The J gene is TRBJ1-1, the V gene TRBV18; TRBD1 aligns across 10 bases. The germline V gene has CDR1 KGHSH and CDR2 LQKENI. CDR3 size: 16 residues. The V segment lost 4 bases and the J segment 5 bases; nucleotides outside the gene matches: 10.

V and J are TRBV7-9 and TRBJ1-1; no reliable D call. The germline V and J ends were trimmed by 5 bases and 3 bases, with 13 bases remaining between them. The CDR3 covers 14 residues. CDR1 and CDR2 from the germline V gene are SEHNR and FQNEAQ (reference sequence). The CDR3 loop is CASSPPLRDTEAFF. The CDR3 bases are TGTGCCAGCAGCCCCCCCCTGCGGGACACTGAAGCTTTCTTT.

The chain joins TRBV18 to TRBJ1-1; the D gene is possibly TRBD1 (6 bases). The V gene lost 1 base and the J gene lost 4 bases, with 13 bases spanning the gap. Germline loops: CDR1 KGHSH, CDR2 LQKENI. There are 15 residues in the CDR3. The CDR3 sequence: CASSPQGRRGTEAFF. The CDR3 region has the DNA TGTGCCAGCTCACCACAGGGGCGCAGGGGCACTGAAGCTTTCTTT.

The V call is TRBV7-7, the J call TRBJ2-3, with 8 bases that match TRBD1. V lost 4 bases and J lost 6; bases outside the gene matches: 3. Germline V gives CDR1 SSHAT, CDR2 FNYEAQ (reference sequence). The CDR3 consists of 13 residues. In DNA form, the CDR3 reads TGTGCCAGCAGCTACGACAGGGGCGATACGCAGTATTTT. It yields the protein CASSYDRGDTQYF.

This clone has only one observation. V and J are TRBV7-9 and TRBJ2-4, with 9 bases that match TRBD1. V lost 7 bases to trimming and J lost 13 bases; unmatched junction nucleotides: 26. The germline V gene has CDR1 SEHNR and CDR2 FQNEAQ (reference sequence). This CDR3 is built from 18 residues. CDR3 nucleotides: TGTGCCAGCAACCTAGGGGGAGCCGGGACAGGGTCCCCTTTGTTGCAGTACTTC. It is translated as CASNLGGAGTGSPLLQYF.